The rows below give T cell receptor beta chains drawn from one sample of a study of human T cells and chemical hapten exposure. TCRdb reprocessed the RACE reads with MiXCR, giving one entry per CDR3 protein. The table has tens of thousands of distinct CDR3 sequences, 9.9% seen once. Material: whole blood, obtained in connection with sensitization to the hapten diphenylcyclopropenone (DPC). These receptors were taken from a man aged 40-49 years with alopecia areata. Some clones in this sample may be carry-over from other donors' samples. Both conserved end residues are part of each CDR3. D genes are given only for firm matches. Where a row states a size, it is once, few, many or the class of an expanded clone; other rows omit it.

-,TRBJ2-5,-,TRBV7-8,TGTGCCAGCAGCTTACAGAACCAAGAGACCCAGTACTTC,CASSLQNQETQYF
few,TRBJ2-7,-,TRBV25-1,TGTGCCAGCAGTGATTCCTACGAGCAGTACTTC,CASSDSYEQYF
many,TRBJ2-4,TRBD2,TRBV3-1,TGTGCCAGCAGCCCTTCGCCTAGCGGGCCGAATCTAGCCAAAAACATTCAGTACTTC,CASSPSPSGPNLAKNIQYF
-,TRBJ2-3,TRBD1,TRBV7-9,TGTGCCAGCAGCTCTTCCGGGACAGGGACCTCCACGCAGTATTTT,CASSSSGTGTSTQYF
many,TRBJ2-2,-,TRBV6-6,TGTGCCAGCAGTTACCTTAGACGGGACACCGGGGAGCTGTTTTTT,CASSYLRRDTGELFF
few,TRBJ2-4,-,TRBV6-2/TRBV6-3,TGTGCCAGCAGAAGTGGGACTGGAGGAAACATTCAGTACTTC,CASRSGTGGNIQYF
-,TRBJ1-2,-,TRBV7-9,TGTGCCAACAGCGGGGGACCGGAGGTTGACTATGGCTACACCTTC,CANSGGPEVDYGYTF
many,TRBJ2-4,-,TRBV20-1,TGCAGTGCCCTCCCGACCCAAAACATTCAGTACTTC,CSALPTQNIQYF
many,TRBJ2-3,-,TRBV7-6,TGTGCCAGCAGCTTAAAGCTGTGGGCTACGCAGTATTTT,CASSLKLWATQYF
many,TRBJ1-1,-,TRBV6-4,TGTGCCAGCACCGAGGGGCCCTACGGGGACACTGAAGCTTTCTTT,CASTEGPYGDTEAFF
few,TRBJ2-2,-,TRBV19,TGTGCCAGTAGTATGGGCCTGAACACCGGGGAGCTGTTTTTT,CASSMGLNTGELFF
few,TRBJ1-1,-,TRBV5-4,TGTGCCAGCAGCTTGGGAGCACGGGGGACCTTGAACACTGAAGCTTTCTTT,CASSLGARGTLNTEAFF
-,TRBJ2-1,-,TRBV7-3,TGTGCCAGCAGCCCTAGGGGTAGTACAGGCAATGAGCAGTTCTTC,CASSPRGSTGNEQFF
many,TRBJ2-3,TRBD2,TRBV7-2,TGTGCCAGCAGCTTACTAGCGGGATGGGGAGATACGCAGTATTTT,CASSLLAGWGDTQYF
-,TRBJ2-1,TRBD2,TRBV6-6,TGTGCCAGCAGTTTACCGACTAGCGGGTCCTACAATAAGCAGTTCTTC,CASSLPTSGSYNKQFF
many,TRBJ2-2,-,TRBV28,TGTGCCAGCAGTTCCGGGGTAGCCCCCCTGAACACCGGGGAGCTGTTTTTT,CASSSGVAPLNTGELFF
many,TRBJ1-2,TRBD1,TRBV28,TGTGCCAGCAGCAAGGACAGGACTAACTATGGCTACACCTTC,CASSKDRTNYGYTF